These 14 T cell receptor beta chains were sequenced from one sample in a study of siplizumab effects on memory and regulatory T cells. Here immunoSEQ multiplex PCR was the method, and the copy in TCRdb shows in-frame clones only, minus some. This sample has 110,000 or so clones; around 90% occur once, and the top ten carry 0.75%. Specimen: Tregs sorted from blood. The receptors here all came from a human donor in good health.

A few counts support this clone. The CDR3 coding sequence is TGTGCCAGCAGCCGCCGGGGGACTAGCGGGGATTACTACGAGCAGTACTTC. This translates into CASSRRGTSGDYYEQYF. The chain uses TRBV21-1 and TRBJ2-7; the table calls TRBD2, which could not be checked here. TRBV21-1 is described as a pseudogene. The CDR3 runs to 17 residues.

V usage is TRBV9 and J usage is TRBJ1-3; D is uncertain. The germline V gene encodes CDR1 SGDLS and CDR2 YYNGEE. V was shortened by 0 bases and J by 0 bases, with 10 bases between the two germline ends. This CDR3 region has 16 residues. The CDR3 region is CASSVGQEHSGNTIYF. For the CDR3, the DNA is TGTGCCAGCAGCGTAGGGCAGGAACACTCTGGAAACACCATATATTTT.

The chain uses TRBV5-1 and TRBJ1-2; no clear D. The CDR3 loop spans 11 amino acids. Germline assignment: CDR1 SGHRS and CDR2 YFSETQ. The V end was cut by 3 bases, the J end by 7 bases, with 7 bases between. CDR3 loop: CASSSKGGYTF. CDR3 bases: TGCGCCAGCAGCTCCAAGGGTGGCTACACCTTC.

The rearrangement joins TRBV5-6 to TRBJ2-7, with 13 bases identical to TRBD2. The germline V gene has CDR1 SGHDT and CDR2 YYEEEE. V shed 4 bases and J 7 bases; nucleotides not matched to a gene: 8. The CDR3 length is 15 residues. In DNA form, the CDR3 reads TGTGCCAGCAGCGAACTAGCGGGAGGGCCTTGGGAGCAGTACTTC. Its translation is CASSELAGGPWEQYF.

The rearrangement joins TRBV5-1 to TRBJ2-1, with 8 bases matching TRBD1. Germline loops: CDR1 SGHRS, CDR2 YFSETQ. The CDR3 is 15 residues long. The V segment lost 6 bases and the J segment 4 bases; nucleotides outside the gene matches: 9. As DNA, the CDR3 is TGCGCCAGCATCCCTTCGACAGGGGAGTACAATGAGCAGTTCTTC. It translates to CASIPSTGEYNEQFF.

This chain uses TRBV6-1 with TRBJ1-2; possibly TRBD1 for D (6 bases). CDR3 size: 13 residues. Germline CDR1 and CDR2: MNHNS and SASEGT. V was trimmed by 6 bases and J by 7 bases, leaving 15 bases between them. The CDR3 nucleotides are TGTGCCAGCAGCGATGGGGGGGGCCCTGGCTACACCTTC. Residues: CASSDGGGPGYTF.

This clone was counted once. This chain uses TRBV18 with TRBJ2-5; D is undetermined. The V gene's germline CDR1 is KGHSH and CDR2 LQKENI. The ends were cut back, 5 bases at V and 0 bases at J, with 10 bases in the middle. The CDR3 totals 14 residues. CDR3 in amino acids: CASSGRADQETQYF. Written as DNA, the CDR3 is TGTGCCAGCTCAGGCCGGGCAGACCAAGAGACCCAGTACTTC.

In DNA, the CDR3 is TGTGCCAGCAGCCCGAGGCTCGGTCGCAATGAGCAGTTCTTC. Translating gives CASSPRLGRNEQFF. This chain uses TRBV5-6 with TRBJ2-1; D is unclear. This CDR3 spans 14 amino acids. Germline V lookup: CDR1 SGHDT, CDR2 YYEEEE. Trimming took 4 bases from V and 6 from J, leaving 14 bases between them.

The chain is built from TRBV6-6 and TRBJ1-1, with TRBD1 identical over 8 bases. With 7 bases clipped from V and 0 bases from J, the junction kept 7 bases outside the gene matches. The germline CDR1 and CDR2 sequences are MNHNY and SVGAGI (reference sequence). CDR3 length: 15 amino acids. CDR3 region: CASTGQGGMNTEAFF. CDR3 bases: TGTGCCAGCACCGGACAGGGTGGGATGAACACTGAAGCTTTCTTT.

This clone was seen a handful of times. The rearrangement uses TRBV6-1 and TRBJ1-2; 10 nucleotides align to TRBD1. V was clipped by 6 bases and J by 5 bases; unmatched bases: 0. CDR1 and CDR2 from the germline V gene are MNHNS and SASEGT. This CDR3 region has 12 residues. DNA of the CDR3: TGTGCCAGCAGGGGACAGGGGTATGGCTACACCTTC. The encoded protein is CASRGQGYGYTF.

The V call is TRBV10-3, the J call TRBJ2-1; possibly TRBD2 for D (6 bases). The CDR3 runs 14 residues. Trimming removed 6 bases at V and 7 bases at J, with 16 bases between. Germline CDR1 ENHRY, CDR2 SYGVKD. Written as DNA, the CDR3 is TGTGCCATCAGATCCGGGACTGCTTTTAATGAGCAGTTCTTC. Protein: CAIRSGTAFNEQFF.

The CDR3 bases are TGTGCCAGCAGCGTTAGCGGGAGATCGGAGACCCAGTACTTC. It codes for CASSVSGRSETQYF. This chain connects TRBV9 to TRBJ2-5; 9 bases are a match to TRBD2. This CDR3 comprises 14 residues. Germline V gene data show CDR1 as SGDLS and CDR2 as YYNGEE. V shed 2 bases and J 5 bases; nucleotides not matched to a gene: 4.

The chain has TRBV19 and TRBJ1-2; possible D gene TRBD1, 5 bases. The CDR3 loop spans 13 amino acids. Trimming removed 6 bases at V and 8 bases at J, with 16 bases between. The V gene's germline CDR1 is LNHDA and CDR2 SQIVND (reference sequence). CDR3 sequence (DNA): TGTGCCAGTAGGACATCCTGGGGCTTCGGCTACACCTTC. Encoded protein: CASRTSWGFGYTF.

The rearrangement joins TRBV9 to TRBJ2-5; either TRBD1 or TRBD2 may supply D (5 bases each). The CDR3 runs 16 residues. CDR1 and CDR2 (germline): SGDLS, YYNGEE. Trimming stripped 0 bases from V and 5 bases from J, with 17 bases between. CDR3 residues: CASSVDGTPGRETQYF. The CDR3 DNA sequence: TGTGCCAGCAGCGTAGACGGGACGCCGGGCAGGGAGACCCAGTACTTC.